This T cell receptor beta chain was recorded in a study of identical twins. Concerning this clonotype: Its specificity is unknown.

Germline V gives CDR1 DFQATT, CDR2 SNEGSKA (reference sequence). This CDR3 has 14 residues. The V gene lost 1 base and the J gene lost 2 bases, with 12 bases spanning the gap. MiXCR, applied by TCRdb to the 5' RACE reads, yields one record per CDR3 protein. The profile covers under 350,000 distinct CDR3 sequences, with roughly 9% appearing a single time and approximately 7% taken by the ten largest. Study outcomes and limitations: With beta out-of-frame sequences, excess sharing by twins was weaker.

In addition, the sample was reused for a study of yellow fever vaccine responses in identical twins.

The sequence was obtained from a woman aged 18-29 years in good health. The sequencing sample was made of CD8+ T cells sorted from blood. The rearrangement uses TRBV20-1 and TRBJ2-7; unclear D gene. The CDR3 sequence: CSARGQPSPYEQYF. The CDR3 region has the DNA TGCAGTGCTAGAGGGCAGCCCAGTCCCTACGAGCAGTACTTC.